The present T cell receptor beta chain was sequenced within a study of blood T cell repertoires in COVID-19. Study context: T cells, B-cell-depleted T cells, or PBMCs supplied cDNA or gDNA.

Sequencing used immunoSEQ multiplex PCR; TCRdb keeps in-frame clones, though not all of them. Of around 100,000 clones in the sample, about nine tenths were seen once. The CDR3 has 14 amino acids. Trimming pared 1 base from V and 5 bases from J, leaving 6 bases between. Per the germline V gene, CDR1 is LGHDT and CDR2 is YNNKEL (reference sequence). Sequenced: peripheral blood. The rearrangement uses TRBV3-1 (or the pseudogene TRBV3-2) and TRBJ1-6, with no clear D. The clonotype was recovered from a man aged 35 to 55 with acute or convalescent COVID-19. The CDR3: CASSQGRNNSPLHF. The CDR3 DNA reads TGTGCCAGCAGCCAAGGTAGAAATAATTCACCCCTCCACTTT.